Below, 21 T cell receptor beta chains from the same sample are listed, as sequenced in a study of T cells in narcolepsy. TCRdb keeps only in-frame clones here, not all; method: immunoSEQ multiplex PCR. The sample comprises roughly 38,000 clones, around 82% of which are singletons, and 1.5% to 2% rests with the top ten. What was sequenced was CD45RA- memory CD4+ T cells from PBMCs. The receptors were gathered from a human donor with narcolepsy.

This sequence joins TRBV2 and TRBJ2-7; D might be TRBD2 (5 bases). Germline V lookup: CDR1 SNHLY, CDR2 FYNNEI. This CDR3 has 11 amino acids. V lost 11 bases and J lost 6, with 14 bases in between. The CDR3 is CAGRRAGEQYF. In DNA form, the CDR3 reads TGTGCCGGCCGGCGGGCAGGCGAGCAGTACTTC.

The V gene is TRBV5-6, the J gene TRBJ1-5; unclear D gene. The germline V and J ends were trimmed by 0 bases and 2 bases, with 9 bases remaining between them. CDR3 length: 15 residues. Germline V gene data show CDR1 as SGHDT and CDR2 as YYEEEE. DNA for the CDR3: TGTGCCAGCAGCTTGGGGCAGAGGGGCAATCAGCCCCAGCATTTT. Translation gives CASSLGQRGNQPQHF.

The chain has TRBV5-6 and TRBJ2-7; unclear D gene. V was clipped by 4 bases and J by 3 bases, with 11 bases between them. Germline CDR1 reads SGHDT; CDR2 reads YYEEEE. This CDR3 comprises 13 residues. The CDR3 loop reads CASSTPGRYEQYF. The CDR3 region has the DNA TGTGCCAGCAGCACCCCCGGGCGCTACGAGCAGTACTTC.

V is TRBV6-6 and J is TRBJ2-2; 9 nucleotides align to TRBD1. Germline values: CDR1 MNHNY, CDR2 SVGAGI (reference sequence). CDR3 length equals 15 residues. The trim removed 0 bases at V and 5 bases at J, leaving 1 base unmatched. CDR3 sequence: CASSYSTGGTGELFF. The CDR3 DNA follows: TGTGCCAGCAGTTACTCGACAGGGGGGACCGGGGAGCTGTTTTTT.

This chain links TRBV11-2 with TRBJ1-6; D is ambiguous. Deletions cut 4 bases from V and 7 bases from J, with 14 bases between. CDR3 length: 15 residues. The germline gives CDR1 SGHAT, CDR2 FQNNGV. This CDR3 reads CASSSKTTGNSPLHF. The DNA for the CDR3 is TGTGCCAGCAGCTCGAAGACGACGGGGAATTCACCCCTCCACTTT. Based on the CDR3 plus reference TRBV11-2 and TRBJ1-6, the full variable domain is EAGVAQSPRYKIIEKRQSVAFWCNPISGHATLYWYQQILGQGPKLLIQFQNNGVVDDSQLPKDRFSAERLKGVDSTLKIQPAKLEDSAVYLCASSSKTTGNSPLHFGNGTRLTVT.

This chain joins TRBV30 and TRBJ1-1; no clear D gene. Germline V CDR1 and CDR2: GTSNPN, SVGIG (reference sequence). This CDR3 comprises 13 residues. Between the trimmed V and J ends, which lost 3 bases and 7 bases, there was a span of 15 bases. The CDR3 loop reads CAWSRLSTGEAFF. The CDR3, as DNA: TGTGCCTGGAGCCGACTCTCGACGGGTGAAGCTTTCTTT.

The chain employs TRBV9 and TRBJ2-7, with D possibly matching TRBD2 (7 bases). This CDR3 has 14 amino acids. Trimming cost V 4 bases and J 2 bases, with 13 bases left between them. Germline V gene sequence: CDR1 SGDLS, CDR2 YYNGEE. The CDR3: CASSPDGGPYEQYF. CDR3 coding DNA: TGTGCCAGCAGCCCCGACGGGGGGCCCTACGAGCAGTACTTC.

This clone has just a few counts. This rearrangement joins TRBV14 to TRBJ2-7, with 7 bases aligning to TRBD1. Per the germline V gene, CDR1 is SGHDN and CDR2 is FVKESK. CDR3 length equals 14 residues. After removal of 4 bases from V and 2 bases from J, the junction contained 5 bases not matched to a gene. The CDR3 loop is CASSPRGRAYEQYF. CDR3 bases: TGTGCCAGCAGCCCCAGGGGGAGAGCCTACGAGCAGTACTTC. The entire variable domain, with the rest obtained from reference TRBV14 and TRBJ2-7, is as follows: EAGVTQFPSHSVIEKGQTVTLRCDPISGHDNLYWYRRVMGKEIKFLLHFVKESKQDESGMPNNRFLAERTGGTYSTLKVQPAELEDSGVYFCASSPRGRAYEQYFGPGTRLTVT.

The chain combines TRBV6-6 with TRBJ1-2, with D possibly being TRBD1 (5 bases). Germline values: CDR1 MNHNY, CDR2 SVGAGI (reference sequence). The CDR3 covers 12 residues. Trimming removed 8 bases from V and 6 bases from J, with 13 bases in between. CDR3 loop: CASGARTNGYTF. The CDR3 DNA follows: TGTGCCAGCGGGGCCAGGACAAATGGCTACACCTTC.

V is TRBV9 and J is TRBJ1-4; D unresolved. The ends were cut back, 3 bases at V and 4 bases at J, with 13 bases in the middle. Germline CDR1 SGDLS, CDR2 YYNGEE. The CDR3 length is 15 residues. The CDR3 loop reads CASSEAWGGNEKLFF. In DNA, the CDR3 is TGTGCCAGCAGCGAGGCATGGGGTGGTAATGAAAAACTGTTTTTT.

The J gene is TRBJ1-5, the V gene TRBV7-2; perhaps TRBD1 as D (6 bases). Germline values: CDR1 SGHTA, CDR2 FQGNSA. Trimming pared 2 bases from V and 4 bases from J, leaving 18 bases between. The CDR3 totals 17 residues. The CDR3 is CASSLLGTPKLNQPQHF. The CDR3 DNA reads as TGTGCCAGCAGCTTACTGGGGACACCGAAACTAAATCAGCCCCAGCATTTT.

V gene TRBV30 combines with J gene TRBJ2-5; TRBD2 is a possible D gene (7 bases). From germline, CDR1 is GTSNPN and CDR2 SVGIG (reference sequence). CDR3 length: 13 residues. Trimming took off 3 bases at V and 5 bases at J, with 13 bases between the two ends. The chain's CDR3 is CAWSQGRGETQYF. The DNA for the CDR3 is TGTGCCTGGAGCCAGGGGCGGGGGGAGACCCAGTACTTC.

The chain combines TRBV6-5 with TRBJ1-2, with TRBD1 as a possible D gene (5 bases). The CDR3 contains 16 residues. V was cut by 2 bases and J by 8 bases, with 21 bases left in between. Per the germline V gene, CDR1 is MNHEY and CDR2 is SVGAGI. The CDR3 coding sequence is TGTGCCAGCAGTTACATTGGGACGACGGGATATGGGGGCTACACCTTC. Its translation: CASSYIGTTGYGGYTF.

This clone appeared once. The V and J genes are TRBV4-2 and TRBJ2-1; TRBD2 matches at 15 bases. V lost 4 bases to trimming and J lost 1 base; unmatched junction nucleotides: 2. Germline CDR1 LGHNA, CDR2 YNFKEQ. This CDR3 region has 17 residues. CDR3 bases: TGTGCCAGCAGCCTAGGGACTAGCGGGGGGTCCTACAATGAGCAGTTCTTC. This gives the protein CASSLGTSGGSYNEQFF.

The chain links TRBV2 to TRBJ1-4; D gene uncertain. This CDR3 contains 15 residues. Germline lookup yields CDR1 SNHLY and CDR2 FYNNEI. Trimming left V 6 bases short and J 0 bases short, with 11 bases between. The CDR3 loop is CASSRSSTTNEKLFF. Written as DNA, the CDR3 is TGTGCCAGCAGCCGGTCCTCAACAACTAATGAAAAACTGTTTTTT.

This chain uses TRBV28 with TRBJ1-1, with D possibly being TRBD1 (6 bases). Trimming took 5 bases from V and 0 from J, leaving 22 bases between them. This CDR3 region has 18 residues. CDR1 MDHEN and CDR2 SYDVKM come from the germline V gene. The CDR3 DNA follows: TGTGCCAGCAGTCAAGTTCCGGGACGGGGGGCCATGAACACTGAAGCTTTCTTT. Translated: CASSQVPGRGAMNTEAFF.

This clone has more than one count but fewer than ten. V is TRBV18 and J is TRBJ1-6; D is unresolved. V was clipped by 5 bases and J by 7 bases, with 9 bases between them. Per the germline V gene, CDR1 is KGHSH and CDR2 is LQKENI. The CDR3 length is 13 residues. The CDR3 sequence is CASSDLGNSPLHF. Here the CDR3 DNA reads TGTGCCAGCTCAGATTTGGGGAATTCACCCCTCCACTTT.

This chain connects TRBV28 to TRBJ2-4; perhaps TRBD1 as D (5 bases). The germline V gene has CDR1 MDHEN and CDR2 SYDVKM. Trimming cost V 5 bases and J 1 base, with 15 bases left between them. This CDR3 is 16 amino acids long. CDR3: CASSPGRARAKNIQYF. In nucleotides, the CDR3 is TGTGCCAGCAGTCCCGGCAGGGCGAGGGCCAAAAACATTCAGTACTTC.

This clone was detected a few times. The chain has TRBV5-1 and TRBJ2-1; tentatively, D is TRBD1 or TRBD2 (5 bases each). With 4 bases removed from V and 2 bases from J, the gap between germline ends came to 10 bases. Looked up from germline, CDR1 is SGHRS and CDR2 is YFSETQ. This CDR3 is 14 amino acids long. CDR3 amino acids: CASSRGPPYNEQFF. The CDR3, as DNA: TGCGCCAGCAGCCGGGGACCTCCCTACAATGAGCAGTTCTTC.

Here the CDR3 DNA reads TGTGCCTGGAACAGGGGAAACACAGATACGCAGTATTTT. This sequence encodes CAWNRGNTDTQYF. The chain employs TRBV30 and TRBJ2-3; TRBD1 agrees at 7 bases. Germline lookup yields CDR1 GTSNPN and CDR2 SVGIG (reference sequence). V gave up 4 bases and J gave up 2 bases; unmatched junction bases: 3. The CDR3 length is 13 residues.

The chain carries TRBV19 and TRBJ1-2; TRBD1 is a possible D gene (5 bases). Germline CDR1 and CDR2: LNHDA and SQIVND (reference sequence). V was cut by 3 bases and J by 5 bases, with 19 bases left in between. The CDR3 has 16 amino acids. This chain's CDR3 is CASSIAVDLRVYGYTF. Here the CDR3 DNA reads TGTGCCAGTAGTATTGCGGTTGATCTCAGGGTTTATGGCTACACCTTC. Filled out from reference TRBV19 and TRBJ1-2, the complete variable domain reads DGGITQSPKYLFRKEGQNVTLSCEQNLNHDAMYWYRQDPGQGLRLIYYSQIVNDFQKGDIAEGYSVSREKKESFPLTVTSAQKNPTAFYLCASSIAVDLRVYGYTFGSGTRLTVV.